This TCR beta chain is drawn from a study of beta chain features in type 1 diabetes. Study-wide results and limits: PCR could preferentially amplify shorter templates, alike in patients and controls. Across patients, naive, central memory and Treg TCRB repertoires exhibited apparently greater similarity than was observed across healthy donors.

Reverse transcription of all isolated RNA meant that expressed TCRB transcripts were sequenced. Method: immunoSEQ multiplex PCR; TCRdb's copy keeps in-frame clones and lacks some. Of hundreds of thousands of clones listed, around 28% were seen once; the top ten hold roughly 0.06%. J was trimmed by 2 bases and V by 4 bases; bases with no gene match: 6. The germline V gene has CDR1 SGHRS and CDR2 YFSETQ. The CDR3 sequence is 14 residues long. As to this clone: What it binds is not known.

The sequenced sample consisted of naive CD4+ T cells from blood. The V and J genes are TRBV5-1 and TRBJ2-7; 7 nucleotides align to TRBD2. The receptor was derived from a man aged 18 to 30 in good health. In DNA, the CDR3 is TGCGCCAGCAGCGGTAGCGGGTCTACCTACGAGCAGTACTTC. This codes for CASSGSGSTYEQYF. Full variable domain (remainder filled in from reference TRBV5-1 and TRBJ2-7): KAGVTQTPRYLIKTRGQQVTLSCSPISGHRSVSWYQQTPGQGLQFLFEYFSETQRNKGNFPGRFSGRQFSNSRSEMNVSTLELGDSALYLCASSGSGSTYEQYFGPGTRLTVT.